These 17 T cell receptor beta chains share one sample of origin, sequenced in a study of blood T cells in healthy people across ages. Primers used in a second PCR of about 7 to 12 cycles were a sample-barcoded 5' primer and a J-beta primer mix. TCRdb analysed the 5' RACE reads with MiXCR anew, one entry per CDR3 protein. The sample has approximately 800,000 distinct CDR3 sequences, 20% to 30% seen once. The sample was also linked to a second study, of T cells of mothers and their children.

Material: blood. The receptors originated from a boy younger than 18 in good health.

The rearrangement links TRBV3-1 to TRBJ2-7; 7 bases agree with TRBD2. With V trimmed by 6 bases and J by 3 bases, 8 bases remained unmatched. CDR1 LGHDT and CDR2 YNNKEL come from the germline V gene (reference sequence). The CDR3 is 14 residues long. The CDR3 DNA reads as TGTGCCAGCAGAAAGGGAGGGTTCCTCTACGAGCAGTACTTC. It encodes CASRKGGFLYEQYF.

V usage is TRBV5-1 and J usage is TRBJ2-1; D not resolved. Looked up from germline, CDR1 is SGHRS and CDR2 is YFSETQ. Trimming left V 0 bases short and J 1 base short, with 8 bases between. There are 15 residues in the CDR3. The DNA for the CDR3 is TGCGCCAGCAGCTTGGGTCAGACTTCCTACAATGAGCAGTTCTTC. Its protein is CASSLGQTSYNEQFF.

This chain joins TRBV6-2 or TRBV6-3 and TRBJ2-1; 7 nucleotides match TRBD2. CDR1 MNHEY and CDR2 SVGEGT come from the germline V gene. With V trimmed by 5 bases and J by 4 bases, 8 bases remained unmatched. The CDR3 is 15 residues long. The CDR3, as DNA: TGTGCCAGCAGTCCCCCAGGGCGGGGGTACAATGAGCAGTTCTTC. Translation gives CASSPPGRGYNEQFF.

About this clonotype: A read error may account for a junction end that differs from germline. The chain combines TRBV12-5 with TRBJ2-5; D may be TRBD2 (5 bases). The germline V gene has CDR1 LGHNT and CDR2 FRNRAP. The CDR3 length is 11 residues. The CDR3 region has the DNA TGTGCTAGTGCCTGGGGAGAGGCCCAGTACTTC. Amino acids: CASAWGEAQYF.

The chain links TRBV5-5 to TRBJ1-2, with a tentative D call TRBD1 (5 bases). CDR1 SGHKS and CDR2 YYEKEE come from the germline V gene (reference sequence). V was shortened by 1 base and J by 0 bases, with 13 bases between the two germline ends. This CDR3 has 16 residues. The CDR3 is CASSLSGRWANYGYTF. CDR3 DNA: TGTGCCAGCAGCTTGTCGGGGCGCTGGGCTAACTATGGCTACACCTTC.

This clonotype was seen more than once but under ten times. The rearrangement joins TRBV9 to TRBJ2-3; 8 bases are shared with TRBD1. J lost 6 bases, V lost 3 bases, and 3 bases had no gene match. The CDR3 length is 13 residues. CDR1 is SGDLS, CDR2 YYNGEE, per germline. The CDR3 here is CASSAGGGDTQYF. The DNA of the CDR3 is TGTGCCAGCAGCGCAGGGGGCGGGGATACGCAGTATTTT.

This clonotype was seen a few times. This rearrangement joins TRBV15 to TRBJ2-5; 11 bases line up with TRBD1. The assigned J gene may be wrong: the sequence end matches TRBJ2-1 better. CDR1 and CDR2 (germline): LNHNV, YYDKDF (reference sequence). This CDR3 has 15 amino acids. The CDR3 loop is CATSRGTGGPNEQFF. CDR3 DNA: TGTGCCACCAGCAGAGGGACAGGGGGCCCCAATGAGCAGTTCTTC.

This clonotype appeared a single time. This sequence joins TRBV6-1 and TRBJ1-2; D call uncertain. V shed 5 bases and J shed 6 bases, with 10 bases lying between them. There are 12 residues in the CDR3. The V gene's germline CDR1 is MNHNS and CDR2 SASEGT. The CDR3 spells CASSPAEDGYTF. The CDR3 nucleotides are TGTGCCAGCAGTCCCGCTGAGGATGGCTACACCTTC.

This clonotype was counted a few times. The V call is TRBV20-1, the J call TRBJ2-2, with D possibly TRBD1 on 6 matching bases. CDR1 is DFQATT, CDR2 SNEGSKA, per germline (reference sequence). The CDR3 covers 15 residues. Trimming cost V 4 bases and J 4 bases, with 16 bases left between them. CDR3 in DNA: TGCAGTGCTAAGGGGACACTTGCTCGCACCGGGGAGCTGTTTTTT. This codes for CSAKGTLARTGELFF.

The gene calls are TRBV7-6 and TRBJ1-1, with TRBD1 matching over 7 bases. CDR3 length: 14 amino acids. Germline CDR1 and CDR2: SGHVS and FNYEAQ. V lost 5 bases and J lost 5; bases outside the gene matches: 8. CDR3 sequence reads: CASSLGTVQTEAFF. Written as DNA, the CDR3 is TGTGCCAGCAGCCTCGGGACAGTGCAGACTGAAGCTTTCTTT.

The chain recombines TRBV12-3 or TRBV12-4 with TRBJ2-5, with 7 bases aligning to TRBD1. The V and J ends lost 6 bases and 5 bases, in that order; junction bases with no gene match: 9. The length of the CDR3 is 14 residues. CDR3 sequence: CASSLGTAVETQYF. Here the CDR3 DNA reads TGTGCCAGCAGCCTCGGGACAGCGGTGGAGACCCAGTACTTC.

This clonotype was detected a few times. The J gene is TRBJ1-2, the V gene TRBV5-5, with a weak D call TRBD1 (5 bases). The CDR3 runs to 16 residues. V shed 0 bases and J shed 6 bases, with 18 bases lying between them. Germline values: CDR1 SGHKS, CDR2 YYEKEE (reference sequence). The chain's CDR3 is CASSLALGGAIDGYTF. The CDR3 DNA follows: TGTGCCAGCAGCTTGGCTTTAGGAGGGGCCATCGATGGCTACACCTTC.

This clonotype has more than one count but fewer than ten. CDR3 nucleotides: TGCGCCAGCAGCTTGGGGTCCGAAGGGAACACTGAAGCTTTCTTT. It yields the protein CASSLGSEGNTEAFF. The rearrangement links TRBV5-1 to TRBJ1-1; D unresolved. This CDR3 spans 15 amino acids. The V gene lost 0 bases and the J gene lost 1 base, with 10 bases spanning the gap. CDR1 and CDR2 (germline): SGHRS, YFSETQ. Full variable domain (outside the CDR3, taken from reference TRBV5-1 and TRBJ1-1): KAGVTQTPRYLIKTRGQQVTLSCSPISGHRSVSWYQQTPGQGLQFLFEYFSETQRNKGNFPGRFSGRQFSNSRSEMNVSTLELGDSALYLCASSLGSEGNTEAFFGQGTRLTVV.

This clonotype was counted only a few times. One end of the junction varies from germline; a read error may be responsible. The CDR3 here is CASSQEVAYERYF. The DNA for the CDR3 is TGTGCCAGCAGCCAAGAAGTAGCCTACGAGCGGTACTTC. This rearrangement joins TRBV4-2 to TRBJ2-7; D not certain. CDR1 is LGHNA, CDR2 YNFKEQ, per germline. CDR3 length equals 13 residues.

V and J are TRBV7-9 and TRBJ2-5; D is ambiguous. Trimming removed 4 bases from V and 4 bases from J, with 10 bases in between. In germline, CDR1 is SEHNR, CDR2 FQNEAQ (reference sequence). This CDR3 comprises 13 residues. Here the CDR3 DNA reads TGTGCCAGCAGCTACAGCCGAATAGAGACCCAGTACTTC. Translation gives CASSYSRIETQYF.

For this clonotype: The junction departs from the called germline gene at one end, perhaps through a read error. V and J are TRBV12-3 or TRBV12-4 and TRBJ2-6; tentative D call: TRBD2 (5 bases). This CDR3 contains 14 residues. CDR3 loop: CASRRTDGANVLTF. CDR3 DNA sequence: TGCGCCAGCAGGAGGACTGACGGGGCCAACGTCCTGACTTTC.

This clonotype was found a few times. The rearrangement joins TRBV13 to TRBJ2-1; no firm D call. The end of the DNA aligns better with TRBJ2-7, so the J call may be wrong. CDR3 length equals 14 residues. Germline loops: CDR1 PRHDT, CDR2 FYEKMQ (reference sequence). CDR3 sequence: CASSFGPLADEQYF. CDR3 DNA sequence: TGTGCCAGCAGCTTCGGCCCTTTAGCTGACGAGCAGTACTTC.